This T cell receptor beta chain was obtained from a study of cytomegalovirus exposure and HLA in healthy donors. Broader study findings: It was about 150 TCR beta chains that were listed as cytomegalovirus-associated. As a later analysis showed, several of the most significant clusters appeared to be linked to common viral pathogens.

Details on this clone: Its antigen is still unknown.

PCR employed 60 Vbeta and 13 Jbeta primers. The table came from immunoSEQ multiplex PCR; TCRdb's copy has only in-frame clones and leaves some out. The repertoire table contains more than 90,000 clones. In germline, CDR1 is SEHNR, CDR2 FQNEAQ (reference sequence). Trimming removed 2 bases from V and 0 bases from J, with 4 bases in between. The CDR3 runs to 14 residues. What was sequenced was PBMCs. This clonotype originated in a man between 40 and 49 years old in good health and CMV-seropositive. The rearrangement links TRBV7-9 to TRBJ1-4; D is ambiguous. CDR3 in DNA: TGTGCCAGCAGCTTACGTGCAACTAATGAAAAACTGTTTTTT. As protein: CASSLRATNEKLFF.